This TCR beta chain came from a study of OX40 agonist ivuxolimab in advanced cancers. The CDR3 runs to 16 residues. After removal of 5 bases from V and 6 bases from J, the junction contained 14 bases not matched to a gene. Germline CDR1 SGHNT, CDR2 YENEEA. Sequenced by immunoSEQ multiplex PCR; TCRdb stores in-frame clones only, minus some. The sample has about 110,000 clones, 85% to 95% seen once. This receptor was identified in an adult with an advanced solid tumor such as melanoma, head and neck, liver or kidney cancer. The chain joins TRBV11-3 to TRBJ2-7, with TRBD2 matching 9 bases. Source: CD4+ or CD8+ T cells sorted from blood, taken in a trial of the OX40 agonist ivuxolimab. DNA of the CDR3: TGTGCCAGCAGCACTAGGGTCCCAGCGGGAGGTATCGAGCAGTACTTC. Encoded protein: CASSTRVPAGGIEQYF.